This T cell receptor beta chain was observed in a study of OX40 agonist ivuxolimab in advanced cancers. Trimming cost V 7 bases and J 1 base, with 10 bases left between them. CDR1 and CDR2 (germline): SQVTM, ANQGSEA. There are 13 residues in the CDR3. Only in-frame clones appear in the TCRdb table, and some are missing; sequencing was by immunoSEQ multiplex PCR. The data show 45,000 to 55,000 clones, roughly 80% seen once. The chain joins TRBV29-1 to TRBJ2-2; possibly TRBD2 for D (5 bases). This receptor was obtained from an adult with an advanced solid tumor such as melanoma, head and neck, liver or kidney cancer. Here the sequenced sample was CD4+ or CD8+ T cells sorted from blood, taken in a trial of the OX40 agonist ivuxolimab. This chain's CDR3 is CSAGLGNTGELFF. The CDR3 DNA reads as TGCAGCGCGGGGTTAGGGAACACCGGGGAGCTGTTTTTT.